These T cell receptor beta chains were read from a single sample in a study of blood T cell repertoires in COVID-19. Generated by immunoSEQ multiplex PCR, the TCRdb table keeps only in-frame clones and is missing some. The table has roughly 180,000 clones, around three quarters seen once. The sequenced sample consisted of peripheral blood. The source is a man in his fifties or sixties with active or convalescent COVID-19. The CDR3 runs from the conserved cysteine through the conserved F or W. The D gene is left open where the match is weak. Size tells how often a clone was seen (once, few, many) or the class of an expanded clone, and some rows leave it out.

v_gene	d_gene	j_gene	abundance	CDR3nt	CDR3aa
TRBV10-3	TRBD1	TRBJ1-1	few	TGTGCCACTATACAGGGGCTTGTGAACACTGAAGCTTTCTTT	CATIQGLVNTEAFF
TRBV6-5	-	TRBJ1-2	-	TGTGCCAGCAGTCGCCTGTATGGGCACTATGGCTACACCTTC	CASSRLYGHYGYTF
TRBV4-3	TRBD2	TRBJ2-2	-	TGCGCCAGCAGCCCGGGACTAGCGGGAGCCGGGGAGCTGTTTTTT	CASSPGLAGAGELFF
TRBV5-5	TRBD1	TRBJ1-3	-	TGTGCCAGCAGCTTGGATGACAGGGGGGGAAACACCATATATTTT	CASSLDDRGGNTIYF
TRBV6-6	-	TRBJ1-1	-	TGTGCCAGCCTCGACCCGGGGGGATCGGACACTGAAGCTTTCTTT	CASLDPGGSDTEAFF
TRBV5-1	-	TRBJ2-1	-	TGCGCCAGCAGCTTGGAGGCCGGACTCTACAATGAGCAGTTCTTC	CASSLEAGLYNEQFF
TRBV28	-	TRBJ2-6	-	TGTGCCAGTTCCGCCATCGGGGGGCGCGGTGGGGCCAACGTCCTGACTTTC	CASSAIGGRGGANVLTF
TRBV6-1	TRBD1	TRBJ2-2	-	TGTGCCAGCAGTGCCCGTCGACAGGGGAGCACCGGGGAGCTGTTTTTT	CASSARRQGSTGELFF
TRBV10-2	TRBD2	TRBJ2-5	-	TGCGCCACCCTAGCGGGAGGTCGATGGTACTTC	CATLAGGRWYF
TRBV4-3	TRBD2	TRBJ2-5	-	TGCGCCAGCAGCCAAGCGGGACTAGCCCTCGAGACCCAGTACTTC	CASSQAGLALETQYF
TRBV3-1/TRBV3-2	TRBD1	TRBJ2-7	-	TGTGCCAGCAGCCAAGCGGGACAGAACTACGAGCAGTACTTC	CASSQAGQNYEQYF
TRBV18	TRBD1	TRBJ1-5	-	TGTGCCAGCTCACCCCAGGGGGCTAGCAATCAGCCCCAGCATTTT	CASSPQGASNQPQHF
TRBV3-1/TRBV3-2	-	TRBJ1-1	-	TGTGCCAGCAGCCAAGGGACACTATGGCCTGAAGCTTTCTTT	CASSQGTLWPEAFF
TRBV5-5	TRBD1	TRBJ1-5	-	TGTGCCAGCAGCTTTGGGGGGACAGCCCCAAATCAGCCCCAGCATTTT	CASSFGGTAPNQPQHF
TRBV28	-	TRBJ2-5	-	TGTGCCAGCAGTTTAGACAGGGAGACCCAGTACTTC	CASSLDRETQYF
TRBV19	-	TRBJ2-5	-	TGTGCCAGTAGCACCGACAATCTCGGGGCCCAGTACTTC	CASSTDNLGAQYF
TRBV21-1	-	TRBJ2-6	few	TGTGCCAGCAGCCACCTCAGGGCGACAGGGCCAAGCTCTGGGGCCAACGTCCTGACTTTC	CASSHLRATGPSSGANVLTF
TRBV28	-	TRBJ1-6	-	TGTGCCAGCAGTCTACAGGGTAATACTTCACCCCTCCACTTT	CASSLQGNTSPLHF
TRBV7-9	TRBD2	TRBJ2-7	few	TGTGCCAGCAGCTCAATTGGGACTAGCGAATACTACGAGCAGTACTTC	CASSSIGTSEYYEQYF
TRBV11-3	TRBD1	TRBJ2-1	-	TGTGCCAGCAGCCCCAGGGGGTACTCCTACAATGAGCAGTTCTTC	CASSPRGYSYNEQFF
TRBV29-1	TRBD2	TRBJ2-3	-	TGCAGCGTTAGGGGTCGGGCGGGAGGAGGCACAGATACGCAGTATTTT	CSVRGRAGGGTDTQYF
TRBV5-8	TRBD2	TRBJ2-1	-	TGTGCCAGCAGCTTGGGAGCGGGAAGACAGTTCTTC	CASSLGAGRQFF
TRBV2	TRBD2	TRBJ2-2	-	TGTGCCAGCAGACTAGCGGGAGCGGGCACCGGGGAGCTGTTTTTT	CASRLAGAGTGELFF
TRBV7-2	TRBD1	TRBJ1-2	-	TGTGCCAGCAGCTCGACCCCGGGACAGGGGGGATATGGCTACACCTTC	CASSSTPGQGGYGYTF
TRBV6-2/TRBV6-3	TRBD1	TRBJ2-7	-	TGTGCCAGCAGTGCCCCAACAGGGGGCTCGTTTTACGAGCAGTACTTC	CASSAPTGGSFYEQYF
TRBV7-9	-	TRBJ2-5	few	TGTGCCAGCAGCTTAGCGCAAGGCAGCGAAGAGACCCAGTACTTC	CASSLAQGSEETQYF
TRBV28	TRBD1	TRBJ1-6	-	TGTGCCAGCAGAGCCAGGGGGCGAGGAAATTCACCCCTCCACTTT	CASRARGRGNSPLHF
TRBV30	-	TRBJ2-7	-	TGTGCCTGGAGAACAGGGGGGGGCTACGAGCAGTACTTC	CAWRTGGGYEQYF
TRBV7-3	-	TRBJ2-5	-	TGTGCCAGCAGCTTAGGGCAGATGAAGACCCAGTACTTC	CASSLGQMKTQYF
TRBV9	-	TRBJ2-2	-	TGTGCCAGCAGCCTCAGACCGACAGGTGAAACCGGGGAGCTGTTTTTT	CASSLRPTGETGELFF
TRBV20-1	TRBD2	TRBJ2-7	-	TGCAGTGCTAGTAGGACTAGCGGGAGGACTGGTAACGAGCAGTACTTC	CSASRTSGRTGNEQYF
TRBV11-3	-	TRBJ1-1	-	TGTGCCAGCAGCTTAGCCCAGGGAACTGAAGCTTTCTTT	CASSLAQGTEAFF
TRBV20-1	-	TRBJ2-5	once	TGCAGTGCACCGGACCGGGAAACCCAGTACTTC	CSAPDRETQYF
TRBV28	-	TRBJ2-7	-	TGTGCCAGCAGCGACTTGGAGGGGGGGGCCTACGAGCAGTACTTC	CASSDLEGGAYEQYF
TRBV28	TRBD1	TRBJ1-1	once	TGTGCCAGCAGTCCAGACAGGGTGTGGGGTTCCACTGAAGCTTTCTTT	CASSPDRVWGSTEAFF
TRBV5-6	-	TRBJ2-7	-	TGTGCCAGCAGCCGGAGGGCGGGAAGAGGGCTCCACGAGCAGTACTTC	CASSRRAGRGLHEQYF
TRBV20-1	-	TRBJ2-4	-	TGCAGTGCTAGTGGCCCTGGGAGAAACATTCAGTACTTC	CSASGPGRNIQYF
TRBV6-6	-	TRBJ1-2	-	TGTGCCAGCAGTTACTCGGGAGAGTATGGCTACACCTTC	CASSYSGEYGYTF
TRBV27	TRBD1	TRBJ1-1	-	TGTGCCAGCACGCCCTTGGCAGGGGGTTTGAACACTGAAGCTTTCTTT	CASTPLAGGLNTEAFF
TRBV5-1	TRBD2	TRBJ2-1	-	TGCGCCAGCAGCTTGCCCTGGACTAGTAGCAATGAGCAGTTCTTC	CASSLPWTSSNEQFF
TRBV5-4	TRBD2	TRBJ2-1	-	TGTGCCAGCAGCCCCGGGACTAGCAGTTACAATGAGCAGTTCTTC	CASSPGTSSYNEQFF
TRBV14	-	TRBJ2-3	-	TGTGCCAGCAGCCAAGCCCCATGGCGGGGTCCGGGAGATACGCAGTATTTT	CASSQAPWRGPGDTQYF
TRBV18	-	TRBJ2-7	-	TGTGCCAGCTCTACCTCAGGGGCTTCCTCTTACGAGCAGTACTTC	CASSTSGASSYEQYF
TRBV7-9	TRBD2	TRBJ2-7	-	TGTGCCAGCAGCTTAGGGACTAGCTCCTACGAGCAGTACTTC	CASSLGTSSYEQYF
TRBV9	-	TRBJ1-2	-	TGTGCCAGCAGCTCGTTCTATGGCTACACCTTC	CASSSFYGYTF
TRBV6-5	-	TRBJ2-5	few	TGTGCCAGCAGTTTGTCGGGAACACAAGAGACCCAGTACTTC	CASSLSGTQETQYF
TRBV6-5	-	TRBJ1-5	-	TGTGCCAGCAGTCCCCGGTGGACACTAAGTCAGCCCCAGCATTTT	CASSPRWTLSQPQHF
TRBV6-4	TRBD2	TRBJ2-7	-	TGTGCCAGCAGTTTAATAGCGGGAGGGTCCTACGAGCAGTACTTC	CASSLIAGGSYEQYF
TRBV5-1	-	TRBJ2-1	-	TGCGCCAGCAGCTTGTCTAGCATCGATGAGCAGTTCTTC	CASSLSSIDEQFF
TRBV10-3	-	TRBJ1-2	-	TGTGCCATCAGTGAGTCGACCTTACGGGGGGCAGCCTACACCTTC	CAISESTLRGAAYTF
TRBV5-6	TRBD1	TRBJ2-5	-	TGTGCCAGCAGCCTACAGGGGTCTGGGGAGACCCAGTACTTC	CASSLQGSGETQYF
TRBV5-1	-	TRBJ1-6	few	TGCGCCAGCAGCCTCCGGGGGGCTACTTATAATTCACCCCTCCACTTT	CASSLRGATYNSPLHF
TRBV5-6	TRBD1	TRBJ2-3	-	TGTGCCAGCAGCCGGACAGGACGTCTCGAGGGCGCAGATACGCAGTATTTT	CASSRTGRLEGADTQYF
TRBV18	-	TRBJ2-2	few	TGTGCCAGCTCACCGGGGAGTCTGACGAACACCGGGGAGCTGTTTTTT	CASSPGSLTNTGELFF
TRBV3-1/TRBV3-2	-	TRBJ2-4	-	TGTGCCAGCAGCCATGTTTGGGGTAGCGGAACTAAAAACATTCAGTACTTC	CASSHVWGSGTKNIQYF
TRBV28	-	TRBJ1-2	once	TGTGCCAGCAGTTTATCTACCTCCCCGGGCACCTTC	CASSLSTSPGTF
TRBV18	-	TRBJ2-2	-	TGTGCCAGCTCACCACTTACCAGGGCGAGCACCGGGGAGCTGTTTTTT	CASSPLTRASTGELFF